This entry lists 21 T cell receptor beta chains sequenced from one sample in a study of blood T cells in healthy people across ages. It was with a sample-barcoded 5' primer and a J-beta primer mix that a second PCR of roughly 7 to 12 cycles was run. TCRdb reanalysed the 5' RACE reads using MiXCR and keeps one entry per CDR3 protein. Of fewer than 2,000,000 distinct CDR3 sequences listed, around 42% are singletons. The sample was blood. The receptors here all came from a human donor in good health.

J is TRBJ2-3 and V is TRBV12-3 or TRBV12-4, with D possibly TRBD2 on 6 matching bases. The CDR3 has 15 residues. Trimming cost V 6 bases and J 2 bases, with 15 bases left between them. The CDR3 coding sequence is TGTGCCAGCAGCCGCTCGGGGGTCAACACAGATACGCAGTATTTT. As protein: CASSRSGVNTDTQYF.

This clonotype occurred a few times. V usage is TRBV10-3 and J usage is TRBJ2-1; tentatively, D is TRBD1 (6 bases). V was clipped by 4 bases and J by 2 bases, with 9 bases between them. CDR1 and CDR2 from the germline V gene are ENHRY and SYGVKD. CDR3 size: 14 residues. Written as DNA, the CDR3 is TGTGCCATCAGTGGGGACACAACCTACAATGAGCAGTTCTTC. Protein product: CAISGDTTYNEQFF.

This clonotype has a single count. The gene calls are TRBV6-5 and TRBJ2-7; 7 bases line up with TRBD1. Germline V gene sequence: CDR1 MNHEY, CDR2 SVGAGI. The CDR3 is made up of 17 amino acids. With 4 bases clipped from V and 0 bases from J, the junction kept 12 bases outside the gene matches. The CDR3 region has the DNA TGTGCCAGCAGTTCTCCCGTTAGGGGGCGATTCTCCTACGAGCAGTACTTC. It codes for CASSSPVRGRFSYEQYF.

The table lists this clonotype with a few counts. The junction differs from germline at one of its ends, possibly a read error. This chain joins TRBV7-2 and TRBJ2-1, with D hard to call. The CDR3 is 13 amino acids. Germline lookup yields CDR1 SGHTA and CDR2 FQGNSA. CDR3 DNA sequence: TGTGCCAGCAACTTAGAACAAGTGGCTGAGCAGTTCTTC. It specifies CASNLEQVAEQFF.

The chain carries TRBV7-9 and TRBJ2-3; tentative D call: TRBD1 (6 bases). Trimming removed 5 bases from V and 2 bases from J, with 14 bases in between. Per germline, CDR1 SEHNR and CDR2 FQNEAQ (reference sequence). This CDR3 is built from 15 residues. The CDR3 region has the DNA TGTGCCAGCAGCCCCGACAGGTTCGACACAGATACGCAGTATTTT. Translating gives CASSPDRFDTDTQYF.

The chain uses TRBV7-2 and TRBJ1-5; possible D gene TRBD1, 5 bases. V lost 1 base, J lost 9 bases, and 13 bases lay in between. Germline CDR1 and CDR2: SGHTA and FQGNSA. The CDR3 length is 14 residues. The CDR3 sequence: CASSLEVGDLPQHF. DNA of the CDR3: TGTGCCAGCAGCTTAGAGGTAGGGGATCTGCCCCAGCATTTT.

This chain uses TRBV29-1 with TRBJ2-3; 13 bases map to TRBD2. V lost 6 bases and J lost 3; bases outside the gene matches: 12. The CDR3 length is 17 residues. The germline V gene encodes CDR1 SQVTM and CDR2 ANQGSEA. CDR3 amino acids: CSVNPGTSGDRTDTQYF. The CDR3 bases are TGCAGCGTGAATCCCGGGACTAGCGGGGACCGGACAGATACGCAGTATTTT.

The table lists this clonotype with many counts. CDR3 residues: CASRSSGETQYF. CDR3 DNA: TGTGCCAGTCGGTCTTCGGGGGAGACCCAGTACTTC. This chain connects TRBV12-3 or TRBV12-4 to TRBJ2-5; a weak D match, TRBD2 (5 bases). The germline V and J ends were trimmed by 9 bases and 5 bases, with 13 bases remaining between them. There are 12 residues in the CDR3.

The gene calls are TRBV6-1 and TRBJ1-1; D unresolved. Trimming pared 5 bases from V and 6 bases from J, leaving 19 bases between. The germline V gene encodes CDR1 MNHNS and CDR2 SASEGT. The CDR3 loop spans 15 amino acids. CDR3 residues: CASSPRSASFPEAFF. Here the CDR3 DNA reads TGTGCCAGCAGTCCCCGTTCTGCCAGTTTTCCTGAAGCTTTCTTT.

Note on this clonotype: One junction end does not reproduce the germline sequence, and a read error may be involved. The chain employs TRBV20-1 and TRBJ2-7; 15 nucleotides line up with TRBD2. The CDR3 runs 13 residues. The germline CDR1 and CDR2 sequences are DFQATT and SNEGSKA (reference sequence). Here the CDR3 reads CSATRTSGGDLFF. DNA of the CDR3: TGCAGTGCAACGCGGACTAGCGGGGGGGATCTGTTCTTC.

This sequence joins TRBV7-9 and TRBJ2-1; no firm D call. The CDR3 sequence is 13 residues long. Germline V gives CDR1 SEHNR, CDR2 FQNEAQ (reference sequence). Between the trimmed V and J ends, which lost 3 bases and 13 bases, there was a span of 16 bases. The DNA of the CDR3 is TGTGCCAGCAGCTTGGGTCCCGAAAGGGATCAGTTCTTC. Its protein product is CASSLGPERDQFF.

This clonotype was detected only a few times. The chain is built from TRBV5-1 and TRBJ2-6, with D hard to call. V was trimmed by 0 bases and J by 0 bases, leaving 10 bases between them. The CDR3 is 17 residues long. Germline loops: CDR1 SGHRS, CDR2 YFSETQ. The CDR3, as DNA: TGCGCCAGCAGCTTGGAGGCCAGTAGCTCTGGGGCCAACGTCCTGACTTTC. Encoded protein: CASSLEASSSGANVLTF.

J is TRBJ1-2 and V is TRBV7-3; 8 nucleotides align to TRBD1. The CDR3 runs to 14 residues. The germline gives CDR1 SGHTA, CDR2 FQGTGA. Germline trimming cut 2 bases from V and 8 bases from J; bases unmatched to any gene: 7. CDR3 sequence: CASSLLQGVEGYTF. CDR3 coding DNA: TGTGCCAGCAGCTTATTACAGGGGGTGGAAGGCTACACCTTC.

This clonotype was recorded a few times. The rearrangement joins TRBV20-1 to TRBJ2-5; 7 bases are shared with TRBD1. Germline values: CDR1 DFQATT, CDR2 SNEGSKA (reference sequence). There are 15 residues in the CDR3. Trimming took 0 bases from V and 5 from J; bases not matched to a gene: 9. As DNA, the CDR3 is TGCAGTGCTAGAGAGCTAGACAGGGTGGGTGAGACCCAGTACTTC. Translating it yields CSARELDRVGETQYF.

The rearrangement uses TRBV20-1 and TRBJ2-4; TRBD2 aligns across 8 bases. The J call may not be correct, given that the DNA end is closer to TRBJ2-7. This CDR3 contains 14 residues. The germline V gene has CDR1 DFQATT and CDR2 SNEGSKA (reference sequence). CDR3: CSAKKDSGGYEQYF. CDR3 sequence (DNA): TGCAGTGCTAAGAAAGACAGCGGGGGCTACGAGCAGTACTTC.

This clonotype was observed a few times. This chain connects TRBV12-5 to TRBJ2-7; D not resolved. The V gene lost 6 bases and the J gene lost 0 bases, with 15 bases spanning the gap. The CDR3 has 15 residues. CDR1 LGHNT and CDR2 FRNRAP come from the germline V gene. The CDR3 coding sequence is TGTGCTAGTGGCCCTCGGGTGGGCCACTCCTACGAGCAGTACTTC. Protein sequence: CASGPRVGHSYEQYF. Full variable domain (missing parts from reference TRBV12-5 and TRBJ2-7): DARVTQTPRHKVTEMGQEVTMRCQPILGHNTVFWYRQTMMQGLELLAYFRNRAPLDDSGMPKDRFSAEMPDATLATLKIQPSEPRDSAVYFCASGPRVGHSYEQYFGPGTRLTVT.

This sequence joins TRBV6-6 and TRBJ2-1, with D possibly TRBD2 on 6 matching bases. The CDR3 loop spans 12 amino acids. Germline V gene sequence: CDR1 MNHNY, CDR2 SVGAGI (reference sequence). V lost 2 bases to trimming and J lost 9 bases, with 8 bases between them. The CDR3 sequence: CASSYAGSEQFF. CDR3 bases: TGTGCCAGCAGTTACGCCGGGAGTGAGCAGTTCTTC.

This clonotype has a handful of counts. The chain couples TRBV2 to TRBJ1-2, with 7 bases that match TRBD1. J lost 4 bases, V lost 4 bases, and 6 bases had no gene match. Per the germline V gene, CDR1 is SNHLY and CDR2 is FYNNEI. CDR3 length: 14 residues. The CDR3 here is CASSGQGLSYGYTF. The CDR3 region has the DNA TGTGCCAGCAGTGGACAGGGCCTATCCTATGGCTACACCTTC.

The chain couples TRBV7-2 to TRBJ1-2, with D perhaps TRBD1 (5 bases). Trimming left V 8 bases short and J 0 bases short, with 16 bases between. From germline, CDR1 is SGHTA and CDR2 FQGNSA. The CDR3 is 15 residues long. For the CDR3, the DNA is TGTGCCAGCGGCGACAGAACCCAAGCTAACTATGGCTACACCTTC. Translating gives CASGDRTQANYGYTF. Full variable domain (rest looked up from reference TRBV7-2 and TRBJ1-2): GAGVSQSPSNKVTEKGKDVELRCDPISGHTALYWYRQSLGQGLEFLIYFQGNSAPDKSGLPSDRFSAERTGGSVSTLTIQRTQQEDSAVYLCASGDRTQANYGYTFGSGTRLTVV.

Note on this clonotype: One end of the junction does not line up with germline, which may come from a read error. The chain carries TRBV19 and TRBJ2-1; 10 nucleotides align to TRBD2. The CDR3 runs 17 residues. Looked up from germline, CDR1 is LNHDA and CDR2 is SQIVND (reference sequence). CDR3 sequence reads: CASSIDGLAGVYNERFF. The DNA for the CDR3 is TGTGCCAGTAGTATAGATGGCCTAGCGGGGGTCTACAATGAGCGGTTCTTC.

This chain connects TRBV7-2 to TRBJ2-2; D is ambiguous. Germline loops: CDR1 SGHTA, CDR2 FQGNSA. Deletions cut 5 bases from V and 8 bases from J, with 9 bases between. The CDR3 spans 12 residues. This CDR3 is CASSPPPGELFF. The CDR3 coding sequence is TGTGCCAGCAGCCCGCCCCCGGGGGAGCTGTTTTTT.